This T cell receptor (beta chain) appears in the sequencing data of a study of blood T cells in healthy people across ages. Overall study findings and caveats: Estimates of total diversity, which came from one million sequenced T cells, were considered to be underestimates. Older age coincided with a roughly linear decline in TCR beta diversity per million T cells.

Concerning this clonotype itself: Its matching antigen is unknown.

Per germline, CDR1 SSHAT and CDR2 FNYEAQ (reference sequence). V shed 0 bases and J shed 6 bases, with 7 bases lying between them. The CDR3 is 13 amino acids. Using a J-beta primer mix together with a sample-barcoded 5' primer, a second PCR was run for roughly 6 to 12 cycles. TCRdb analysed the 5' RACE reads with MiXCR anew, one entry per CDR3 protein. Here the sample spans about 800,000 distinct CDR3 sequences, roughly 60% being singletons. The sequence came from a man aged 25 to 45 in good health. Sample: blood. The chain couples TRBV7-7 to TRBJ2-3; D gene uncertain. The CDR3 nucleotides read TGTGCCAGCAGCTTAGCTCAATCCGATACGCAGTATTTT. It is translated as CASSLAQSDTQYF.